These 12 T cell receptor beta chains originate from one sample sequenced in a study of blood T cells in healthy people across ages. The second PCR ran about 6 to 11 cycles with a sample-barcoded 5' primer and J-beta primers. From the 5' RACE reads, TCRdb called clonotypes with MiXCR, one entry per CDR3 protein. Counted here are fewer than 1,200,000 distinct CDR3 sequences, about 25% occurring once; the ten biggest clones make up around 0.75%. The same data also went into a second study, on T cells of mothers and their children.

Sequenced material: blood. Receptor source: a girl aged 2-10 years in good health.

This sequence joins TRBV29-1 and TRBJ1-5; D is uncertain. This CDR3 has 10 residues. The germline V and J ends were trimmed by 4 bases and 6 bases, with 4 bases remaining between them. Germline V gene data show CDR1 as SQVTM and CDR2 as ANQGSEA. The CDR3 is CSVVCQPQHF. The CDR3 DNA follows: TGCAGCGTTGTGTGTCAGCCCCAGCATTTT.

The chain links TRBV29-1 to TRBJ2-5; 7 bases map to TRBD1. The V segment lost 4 bases and the J segment 10 bases; nucleotides outside the gene matches: 9. Germline V gives CDR1 SQVTM, CDR2 ANQGSEA. The CDR3 is 12 residues long. The CDR3 bases are TGCAGCGTTGCGGTGACAGGGAGTAGCCAGTACTTC. It specifies CSVAVTGSSQYF.

The chain is built from TRBV28 and TRBJ2-2; D may match TRBD1 or TRBD2 (6 bases each). There are 15 residues in the CDR3. V gave up 7 bases and J gave up 4 bases, with 16 bases separating them. Germline CDR1 is MDHEN and CDR2 is SYDVKM. The CDR3 loop is CASNVGGLSTGELFF. In DNA, the CDR3 is TGTGCCAGCAACGTGGGGGGCCTGAGCACCGGGGAGCTGTTTTTT.

The chain joins TRBV2 to TRBJ2-1, with D maybe TRBD1 (5 bases). V shed 3 bases and J shed 0 bases, with 12 bases lying between them. The CDR3 contains 16 residues. Looked up from germline, CDR1 is SNHLY and CDR2 is FYNNEI. CDR3 residues: CASSDGAPSSYNEQFF. The CDR3 DNA follows: TGTGCCAGCAGTGATGGGGCTCCGAGCTCCTACAATGAGCAGTTCTTC. Combining the CDR3 with reference TRBV2 and TRBJ2-1 gives the whole variable domain EPEVTQTPSHQVTQMGQEVILRCVPISNHLYFYWYRQILGQKVEFLVSFYNNEISEKSEIFDDQFSVERPDGSNFTLKIRSTKLEDSAMYFCASSDGAPSSYNEQFFGPGTRLTVL.

The J gene is TRBJ1-4, the V gene TRBV4-1; 7 bases are shared with TRBD1. CDR1 and CDR2 from the germline V gene are MGHRA and YSYEKL. CDR3 size: 16 residues. V shed 0 bases, J shed 5 bases, and the junction held 6 bases outside the gene matches. This CDR3 reads CASSQDPGQRNEKLFF. The DNA for the CDR3 is TGCGCCAGCAGCCAAGATCCGGGACAGAGAAATGAAAAACTGTTTTTT.

This clonotype came up a few times. For the CDR3, the DNA is TGTGCCAGCAGCCACAATAGCGCGGAGACCCAGTACTTC. The encoded protein is CASSHNSAETQYF. The chain recombines TRBV28 with TRBJ2-5, with D tentatively TRBD2 (5 bases). This CDR3 has 13 residues. Germline V CDR1 and CDR2: MDHEN, SYDVKM. The V end lost 6 bases, the J end lost 5 bases, and 13 bases lay between the germline ends.

This clonotype turned up a few times. The chain uses TRBV20-1 and TRBJ1-1; the match to TRBD1 covers 9 bases. This CDR3 comprises 12 residues. V gave up 6 bases and J gave up 6 bases; unmatched junction bases: 5. Per germline, CDR1 DFQATT and CDR2 SNEGSKA (reference sequence). The CDR3 spells CSAEDRGPEAFF. The CDR3 nucleotides read TGCAGTGCGGAGGACAGGGGCCCTGAAGCTTTCTTT.

Details on this clonotype: One junction end disagrees with the germline gene, perhaps due to a read error. The gene calls are TRBV29-1 and TRBJ2-1, with a weak D call TRBD1 (5 bases). The germline gives CDR1 SQVTM, CDR2 ANQGSEA. The CDR3 runs to 16 residues. For the CDR3, the DNA is TGCAGCGTTGAAGCCTCCGGCAGGGTGACCTACGATGAGCAGTTCTTC. It codes for CSVEASGRVTYDEQFF.

This clonotype was counted a few times. The chain is built from TRBV3-1 and TRBJ2-7; D is perhaps TRBD1 or TRBD2 (6 bases each). Germline V gene lookup returns CDR1 LGHDT and CDR2 YNNKEL (reference sequence). The CDR3 extends over 17 amino acids. V lost 4 bases, J lost 1 base, and 20 bases lay in between. The CDR3 DNA reads TGTGCCAGCAGCCTGGGGGCAAGCGGGCTGGTTTCCTACGAGCAGTACTTC. Protein product: CASSLGASGLVSYEQYF.

This rearrangement joins TRBV12-3 or TRBV12-4 to TRBJ2-5; 8 nucleotides align to TRBD2. V was clipped by 5 bases and J by 5 bases; unmatched bases: 10. CDR3 length: 15 residues. CDR3 bases: TGTGCCAGCAGTCCCGGGACTAGGGTTTTTGAGACCCAGTACTTC. Amino acid sequence: CASSPGTRVFETQYF.

This clonotype was observed a few times. The genes are TRBV20-1 and TRBJ1-5; TRBD1 agrees at 7 bases. V was pared by 6 bases and J by 2 bases, with 7 bases of the junction left unmatched. CDR3 size: 14 residues. Germline assignment: CDR1 DFQATT and CDR2 SNEGSKA (reference sequence). CDR3 coding DNA: TGCAGTGCCAAAGACAGGGTAGGCAATCAGCCCCAGCATTTT. Translated, it gives CSAKDRVGNQPQHF.

The chain is built from TRBV5-1 and TRBJ2-1; D remains unclear. Germline V gives CDR1 SGHRS, CDR2 YFSETQ. V was shortened by 4 bases and J by 5 bases, with 16 bases between the two germline ends. The CDR3 consists of 15 residues. CDR3 protein: CASSPPGRPHNEQFF. The CDR3 DNA reads TGCGCCAGCAGCCCTCCTGGGCGCCCCCACAATGAGCAGTTCTTC.